A selection of T cell receptor beta chains follows, all from one sample in a study of cytomegalovirus exposure and HLA in healthy donors. Some clones are missing from TCRdb's copy, which holds only in-frame ones; the method was immunoSEQ multiplex PCR. In all, the sample yields more than 90,000 clones. Material: PBMCs. These receptors were collected from a man aged 25 to 40 in good health and CMV-seronegative. The CDR3 runs from the conserved cysteine through the conserved F or W.

>TRBV30|-
CAWSVRGQADRGHEQYF
>TRBV4-3|TRBJ2-1
CASSQDSRGGSYNEQFF
>TRBV7-9|TRBJ2-1
CASSLVAGSRLSYNEQFF
>TRBV7-6|TRBJ2-5
CASSLDMQETQYF
>TRBV9|TRBJ2-3
CASARGMGGARDTQYF
>TRBV9|TRBJ2-6
CASSVEKTGHSGANVLTF
>TRBV5-5|TRBJ2-3
CASSTARSTDTQYF
>TRBV7-9|TRBJ2-1
CASSLPPGLDEQFF
>TRBV6-6|TRBJ2-3
CAAAGGPSTDTQYF
>TRBV9|TRBJ2-1
CASSQSGGPTEQFF
>TRBV4-3|TRBJ1-1
CASSQLKGAAAFF
>TRBV9|TRBJ2-3
CASSGEGAGTDTQYF
>TRBV7-8|TRBJ2-3
CASSLFPRGARGADTQYF
>TRBV5-5|TRBJ2-3
CASSLEGPGGRTQYF
>TRBV5-4|TRBJ1-1
CASSPDRDREAFF
>TRBV2|TRBJ1-1
CASSERGQGNTEAFF
>TRBV9|TRBJ1-2
CASSVATGFSTGSNGYTF
>TRBV5-1|TRBJ1-2
CASSLVFGGDYGYTF
>TRBV2|TRBJ1-6
CASSQQGSNSPLHF
>TRBV7-2|TRBJ1-5
CASSLEGAGQPQHF
>TRBV6-6|TRBJ2-7
CASKGGKPSYEQYF
>TRBV10-2|TRBJ2-7
CASSVARGQYEQYF
>TRBV6-1|TRBJ2-3
CATPGQGEADTQYF
>TRBV7-9|TRBJ1-1
CASSATGQANTEAFF
>TRBV5-6|TRBJ1-1
CASSAPPGRDSSEAFF
>TRBV7-9|TRBJ2-1
CASSRDPWSEQFF
>TRBV11-2|TRBJ1-1
CASSLDVGQGAREAFF
>TRBV18|TRBJ1-5
CASSTRDRVNQPQHF
>TRBV2|TRBJ2-7
CASNRLAGDEQYF
>TRBV18|TRBJ1-2
CASSPQGQNYGYTF
>TRBV30|TRBJ2-3
CAWTPGSDTQYF
>TRBV27|TRBJ1-2
CASSPRPAFREANYGYTF
>TRBV11-2|TRBJ1-1
CASTPPGGDTEAFF
>TRBV14|TRBJ2-5
CASSQPAGETQYF
>TRBV28|TRBJ1-2
CASSLLGQGAIFYGYTF
>TRBV30|TRBJ1-1
CAWSSNQNTEAFF
>TRBV6-5|TRBJ1-2
CASSYGPGGGNYGYTF
>TRBV30|TRBJ1-1
CAWSGDRLSLEAFF
>TRBV2|TRBJ1-2
CASSQQGSYGYTF
>TRBV7-2|TRBJ1-4
CASSQGVFGATNEKLFF
>TRBV9|TRBJ2-3
CASSMRVTDTQYF
>TRBV12-5|TRBJ1-3
CASGLGGQVISGNTIYF
>TRBV10-3|TRBJ1-1
CAISESGGGWTEAFF
>TRBV14|TRBJ2-5
CASSASSLLMAQYF
>TRBV29-1|TRBJ1-2
CSVNRVEGGYTF
>TRBV7-2|TRBJ2-5
CAGSLDRGGETQYF
>TRBV4-3|TRBJ2-2
CASSRRRQGSTGELFF
>TRBV6-1|TRBJ2-3
CASSEGGLRHTQYF
>TRBV18|TRBJ1-2
CASSPTGPPDNYGYTF
>TRBV7-2|TRBJ2-5
CASSLVATSRETQYF
>TRBV4-1|TRBJ2-1
CASSQERRPGNEQFF
>TRBV5-1|TRBJ1-4
CASSVTGTVEKLFF
>TRBV7-2|TRBJ2-5
CASSSRGPQETQYF
>TRBV5-1|TRBJ1-1
CASSLGSTGVGTEAFF
>TRBV7-2|TRBJ1-1
CASSPRGVRGLRDTEAFF